These T cell receptor beta chains were read from a single sample in a study of blood T cell repertoires in COVID-19. Some clones are missing from TCRdb's copy, which holds only in-frame ones; the method was immunoSEQ multiplex PCR. The top ten clones hold 14% of a sample with approximately 89,000 clones, 85% to 90% of them seen once. Sequencing was done on a sample of peripheral blood. Receptors originate from a woman in her sixties or seventies with acute or convalescent COVID-19. Both conserved end residues are part of each CDR3. Each record gives: J gene, V gene, CDR3 protein.

TRBJ1-2	TRBV11-3	CASSSRTGGEGDYGYTF
TRBJ2-2	TRBV7-9	CASSSTTSGRTGELFF
TRBJ1-5	TRBV9	CASSVGTGILSWPQHF
TRBJ1-2	TRBV5-1	CASSLEGNYGYTF
TRBJ2-2	TRBV28	CASSLTRGDGELFF
TRBJ1-4	TRBV7-9	CASSSSQGARDEKLFF
TRBJ2-3	TRBV24-1	CATSGRGHRASSTDTQYF
TRBJ2-5	TRBV2	CASSVRTGGETQYF
TRBJ2-1	TRBV21-1	CASSTVRLAGGASNEQFF
TRBJ2-3	TRBV11-2	CASSGLGLDGTDTQYF
TRBJ2-1	TRBV9	CASSGLTGTPIYNEQFF
TRBJ1-1	TRBV5-5	CASSLSRNRGVGTEAFF
TRBJ1-1	TRBV28	CASSSWGLDTEAFF
TRBJ1-3	TRBV27	CASWAGGLTGNTIYF
TRBJ1-2	TRBV5-4	CASSPPDRAGGYTF
TRBJ2-2	TRBV5-1	CASSSGQGVTGELFF
TRBJ2-5	TRBV11-2	CASSLIRRDSPFQYF
TRBJ2-1	TRBV4-3	CASSGIGGSYNEQFF
TRBJ1-1	TRBV2	CASSVGQGEAFF
TRBJ2-6	TRBV21-1	CFPGGQGLTGANVLTF
TRBJ1-2	TRBV7-6	CASSFGQGDLYGYTF
TRBJ1-1	TRBV5-1	CASSLNTGTPNTEAFF
TRBJ1-3	TRBV19	CASIERQGGGNTIYF
TRBJ2-1	TRBV5-4	CASSLDPSGYNEQFF
TRBJ2-2	TRBV19	CASSAPQGRNTGELFF
TRBJ1-1	TRBV2	CASSERGSTYEAFF
TRBJ1-1	TRBV5-1	CASSFGVPGATEAFF
TRBJ1-4	TRBV7-8	CASSPPGTGSTNEKLFF
TRBJ1-5	TRBV4-1	CASSQELAGPQHF
TRBJ1-5	TRBV6-1	CASSEGGHSNQPQHF
TRBJ2-1	TRBV19	CASTTSGSIEDEQFF
TRBJ2-1	TRBV5-1	CASSLAGGVNNEQFF
TRBJ2-1	TRBV28	CASSNPTGQFF